These 17 T cell receptor beta chains were all obtained from the same sample, sequenced in a study of blood T cell repertoires in COVID-19. Assay: immunoSEQ multiplex PCR; the TCRdb copy retains only in-frame clones and omits some. The table lists tens of thousands of clones, approximately 87% of them singletons, with approximately 18% in the top ten. The sequenced material came from peripheral blood. These receptors all stem from a woman at least 80 years old with acute or convalescent COVID-19.

V gene TRBV9 combines with J gene TRBJ2-2, with 10 bases lining up with TRBD1. Per the germline V gene, CDR1 is SGDLS and CDR2 is YYNGEE. The V segment lost 3 bases and the J segment 7 bases; nucleotides outside the gene matches: 9. The CDR3 sequence is 16 residues long. CDR3 protein: CASSERQGATNGELFF. For the CDR3, the DNA is TGTGCCAGCAGCGAAAGACAGGGGGCTACTAACGGGGAGCTGTTTTTT.

The chain recombines TRBV18 with TRBJ2-1; 8 positions match TRBD2. J lost 5 bases, V lost 0 bases, and 6 bases had no gene match. Germline loops: CDR1 KGHSH, CDR2 LQKENI. The CDR3 totals 16 residues. The CDR3 sequence is CASSPPGGVGNNEQFF. The CDR3 DNA is TGTGCCAGCTCACCACCCGGGGGGGTTGGAAACAATGAGCAGTTCTTC.

The genes are TRBV2 and TRBJ1-1; TRBD1 matches 7 bases. The CDR3 spans 14 residues. Losses at the gene ends were 6 bases for V and 2 bases for J; bases not matched to a gene: 6. Germline CDR1 is SNHLY and CDR2 is FYNNEI. CDR3 nucleotide sequence: TGTGCCAGCAGGGGACAGTTTCTAAACACTGAAGCTTTCTTT. As protein: CASRGQFLNTEAFF.

The CDR3 nucleotides read TGCGCCAGCAGCCAAGGACAGGGATTGAACACTGAAGCTTTCTTT. This gives the protein CASSQGQGLNTEAFF. The chain is built from TRBV4-1 and TRBJ1-1; 7 bases are a match to TRBD1. There are 15 residues in the CDR3. The V gene end was trimmed by 1 base and the J gene end by 0 bases; junction bases not matched to a gene: 2. The germline CDR1 and CDR2 sequences are MGHRA and YSYEKL.

The CDR3 coding sequence is TGTGCCAGCAGGCCGGGACAGGGCCCACGAGATACGCAGTATTTT. Protein product: CASRPGQGPRDTQYF. The chain is built from TRBV7-9 and TRBJ2-3, with 9 bases aligning to TRBD1. Germline V CDR1 and CDR2: SEHNR, FQNEAQ (reference sequence). With 6 bases clipped from V and 5 bases from J, the junction kept 9 bases outside the gene matches. The CDR3 covers 15 residues.

The rearrangement uses TRBV11-2 and TRBJ2-2, with 8 bases matching TRBD1. Germline V lookup: CDR1 SGHAT, CDR2 FQNNGV. CDR3 size: 19 residues. The V and J ends lost 1 base and 4 bases, in that order; junction bases with no gene match: 14. CDR3 amino acids: CASSLVPFGGQGRTGELFF. DNA of the CDR3: TGTGCCAGCAGCTTAGTCCCATTCGGCGGACAGGGCCGCACCGGGGAGCTGTTTTTT.

As DNA, the CDR3 is TGTGCCAGCTCACGTGGGACTCAGGACACCGGGGAGCTGTTTTTT. Protein product: CASSRGTQDTGELFF. The V and J genes are TRBV18 and TRBJ2-2; D possibly corresponds to TRBD2 (6 bases). V lost 4 bases and J lost 3, with 12 bases in between. Germline V CDR1 and CDR2: KGHSH, LQKENI. This CDR3 contains 15 residues.

The chain is built from TRBV5-1 and TRBJ1-1; TRBD1 is a possible D gene (6 bases). Per the germline V gene, CDR1 is SGHRS and CDR2 is YFSETQ. The length of the CDR3 is 14 residues. The germline V and J ends were trimmed by 2 bases and 5 bases, with 13 bases remaining between them. This chain's CDR3 is CASSFITGITEAFF. For the CDR3, the DNA is TGCGCCAGCAGCTTTATCACAGGGATAACTGAAGCTTTCTTT. Complete variable domain (other parts from reference TRBV5-1 and TRBJ1-1): KAGVTQTPRYLIKTRGQQVTLSCSPISGHRSVSWYQQTPGQGLQFLFEYFSETQRNKGNFPGRFSGRQFSNSRSEMNVSTLELGDSALYLCASSFITGITEAFFGQGTRLTVV.

This chain connects TRBV19 to TRBJ2-5; 8 positions match TRBD1. Germline assignment: CDR1 LNHDA and CDR2 SQIVND (reference sequence). This CDR3 spans 15 amino acids. V dropped 6 bases and J dropped 2; count of bases not matched to a gene: 8. CDR3 sequence reads: CASSPLGTGQETQYF. The CDR3 nucleotides read TGTGCCAGTAGCCCGCTCGGGACAGGACAAGAGACCCAGTACTTC.

The J gene is TRBJ2-7, the V gene TRBV2; TRBD1 matches 9 bases. This CDR3 spans 14 amino acids. Germline CDR1 SNHLY, CDR2 FYNNEI. V was pared by 6 bases and J by 3 bases, with 6 bases of the junction left unmatched. CDR3 in DNA: TGTGCCAGCAGGAGGACAGGGGACATCTACGAGCAGTACTTC. This encodes CASRRTGDIYEQYF.

V gene TRBV6-5 combines with J gene TRBJ2-2, with TRBD1 matching 7 bases. The J segment lost 1 base and the V segment lost 4 bases, leaving 3 bases of the junction unmatched. This CDR3 has 15 amino acids. Germline V gene sequence: CDR1 MNHEY, CDR2 SVGAGI. The CDR3 loop is CASSWGQMNTGELFF. The CDR3 coding sequence is TGTGCCAGCAGTTGGGGACAGATGAACACCGGGGAGCTGTTTTTT.

The chain employs TRBV28 and TRBJ1-1; 8 bases are a match to TRBD1. Germline V CDR1 and CDR2: MDHEN, SYDVKM. The CDR3 is made up of 14 amino acids. Trimming cost V 2 bases and J 6 bases; bases outside gene matches: 5. CDR3 protein: CASSLGTTGAEAFF. The CDR3, as DNA: TGTGCCAGCAGTTTAGGGACGACAGGGGCTGAAGCTTTCTTT. Complete variable domain (other parts from reference TRBV28 and TRBJ1-1): DVKVTQSSRYLVKRTGEKVFLECVQDMDHENMFWYRQDPGLGLRLIYFSYDVKMKEKGDIPEGYSVSREKKERFSLILESASTNQTSMYLCASSLGTTGAEAFFGQGTRLTVV.

The chain couples TRBV7-6 to TRBJ2-3; 9 positions agree with TRBD2. The CDR3 has 15 amino acids. Germline V gives CDR1 SGHVS, CDR2 FNYEAQ. The ends lost 1 base at V and 6 bases at J; junction bases unmatched: 5. CDR3 sequence (DNA): TGTGCCAGCAGCTTAGGAGCGGGGGGTGTGGATACGCAGTATTTT. This gives the protein CASSLGAGGVDTQYF. The full variable domain, rest sourced from reference TRBV7-6 and TRBJ2-3, is GAGVSQSPRYKVTKRGQDVALRCDPISGHVSLYWYRQALGQGPEFLTYFNYEAQQDKSGLPNDRFSAERPEGSISTLTIQRTEQRDSAMYRCASSLGAGGVDTQYFGPGTRLTVL.

The chain recombines TRBV7-3 with TRBJ2-1; TRBD2 matches at 7 bases. CDR1 is SGHTA, CDR2 FQGTGA, per germline. The CDR3 extends over 15 amino acids. Trimming took 1 base from V and 7 from J; bases not matched to a gene: 7. The CDR3 bases are TGTGCCAGCAGCTTAAGCGAGCGGGGATGGAATGAGCAGTTCTTC. This sequence encodes CASSLSERGWNEQFF.

This chain joins TRBV15 and TRBJ2-7, with TRBD1 matching 7 bases. Unmatched junction bases numbered 7, after V lost 0 bases and J lost 8 bases. The CDR3 loop spans 14 amino acids. The germline CDR1 and CDR2 sequences are LNHNV and YYDKDF (reference sequence). CDR3 nucleotide sequence: TGTGCCACCAGCAGAGATAGGCCGACAGGGCAGCAGTACTTC. It yields the protein CATSRDRPTGQQYF.

In regard to this clone: The same CDR3 arises from other DNA sequences in this sample as well. The chain couples TRBV5-1 to TRBJ2-5, with TRBD1 as a possible D gene (6 bases). The germline V gene encodes CDR1 SGHRS and CDR2 YFSETQ. The CDR3 has 13 residues. The V gene lost 1 base and the J gene lost 3 bases, with 7 bases spanning the gap. CDR3 DNA: TGCGCCAGCAGCTTGACAGGGAAAGAGACCCAGTACTTC. Translating it yields CASSLTGKETQYF.

The rearrangement uses TRBV7-9 and TRBJ1-5; D not resolved. The CDR3 spans 13 residues. Germline loops: CDR1 SEHNR, CDR2 FQNEAQ (reference sequence). Deletions cut 1 base from V and 5 bases from J, with 6 bases between. The CDR3 spells CASSLGLDQPQHF. CDR3 DNA: TGTGCCAGCAGCTTAGGTTTAGATCAGCCCCAGCATTTT.